The clone carrying this T cell receptor (beta chain) was found once. Its specificity is unknown. Although they were nominally healthy when sampled, donors likely had unrecorded immune exposures. The PCR ran on 60 Vbeta and 13 Jbeta primers. The table came from immunoSEQ multiplex PCR; TCRdb's copy has only in-frame clones and leaves some out. The repertoire holds about 250,000 clones, with roughly 78% as singletons. This sample was taken from a study of cytomegalovirus exposure and HLA in healthy donors. Study background: Among the 300 to 450 genotyped donors, around 81% were placed in the Caucasian-associated ancestry cluster. General study findings and limits: A later analysis, which compared TCR beta chains of equal frequency, found the HLA-associated ones more clonally expanded. Available immune exposure information covered CMV serostatus only.

The CDR3 runs 18 residues. V dropped 0 bases and J dropped 1 base, with 13 bases sitting between them. Germline CDR1 reads LNHDA; CDR2 reads SQIVND (reference sequence). The chain is built from TRBV19 and TRBJ2-6; no clear D gene. This sequence originates from a boy aged 10-17 years in good health and CMV-seronegative. Material for sequencing was PBMCs. CDR3 in amino acids: CASSIDLWADSGANVLTF. The DNA of the CDR3 is TGTGCCAGTAGTATAGATCTATGGGCCGATTCTGGGGCCAACGTCCTGACTTTC.